This entry features one T cell receptor beta chain sequence. This sample stems from a study of response to subunit inactivated influenza vaccine. TCRdb reprocessed the RT-PCR reads with MiXCR, giving one entry per CDR3 protein. The sample has hundreds of thousands of distinct CDR3 sequences, around a fifth seen once. The clonotype was recovered from a man in his fifties or sixties who received an inactivated influenza vaccine. The specimen was PBMCs from blood, collected around 22 months after vaccination.

The CDR3 sequence: CASSYNSLNYGYTF. CDR3 nucleotide sequence: TGTGCCAGCAGTTATAACAGCCTTAACTATGGCTACACCTTC. The chain joins TRBV12-3 or TRBV12-4 to TRBJ1-2, with D uncertain. This CDR3 has 14 amino acids. The V end was cut by 4 bases, the J end by 1 base, with 10 bases between.